This record covers a single T cell receptor (beta chain). Produced via immunoSEQ multiplex PCR; TCRdb's table is partial and in-frame only. The data show 2 million to 2.5 million clones, approximately 96% seen once. This specimen belongs to a study of shared clonotypes between healthy human individuals. J lost 4 bases, V lost 0 bases, and 3 bases had no gene match. The CDR3 loop spans 15 amino acids. Germline V gives CDR1 SGHAT, CDR2 FQNNGV. Source material: naive CD4+ T cells sorted from blood. Subset in this sample: CD45RA+ positively selected. The clonotype was recovered from a man aged 18 to 29 in good health. V and J are TRBV11-2 and TRBJ1-5; 7 bases are shared with TRBD1. The chain's CDR3 is CASSLDRTGNQPQHF. The CDR3 bases are TGTGCCAGCAGCTTAGACAGGACAGGTAATCAGCCCCAGCATTTT.